This TCR beta chain is drawn from a study of T-cell reconstitution after alpha-beta-depleted transplantation in children. V trimming: 4 bases; J trimming: 4 bases; junction bases outside the gene matches: 6. The CDR3 spans 15 residues. Germline-derived CDR1 and CDR2 are SSHAT and FNYEAQ (reference sequence). This clonotype was seen only a few times. As it was prepared, the TCRbeta library received unique molecular identifiers. TCRdb used MiXCR to reprocess the PCR reads, holding one entry per CDR3 protein. The data show more than 75,000 distinct CDR3 sequences, 23% seen once. This chain connects TRBV7-7 to TRBJ2-2; TRBD1 aligns across 7 bases. The clonotype originates from a boy aged 2 to 10 with acute lymphoblastic leukemia, due to receive a stem cell transplant. The sequencing used PBMCs, collected before TCRalphabeta/CD19-depleted stem cell transplant. DNA of the CDR3: TGTGCCAGCAGCTCCACAGGGGTTGGCACCGGGGAGCTGTTTTTT. It specifies CASSSTGVGTGELFF.